Described below is a single TCR beta chain sequence and its context. Its antigen remains unknown. The data derive from a study of graft-versus-host responses after intestinal transplantation. On the study more broadly: Recipients underwent multivisceral, liver-intestinal, or isolated intestinal transplants. Every recipient had anti-thymocyte globulin induction and about three years of tacrolimus plus steroids. Study findings and constraints: Recipient marrow harbored GvH clones, some of which surfaced first in ileum or blood.

Sequencing was performed with immunoSEQ multiplex PCR; in TCRdb, only in-frame clones are kept and a portion is missing. The sample includes 99,000 or so clones, roughly 90% seen only once; the top ten take about 0.062%. The CDR3 runs to 15 residues. V trimming: 4 bases; J trimming: 8 bases; junction bases outside the gene matches: 10. CDR1 SEHNR and CDR2 FQNEAQ come from the germline V gene (reference sequence). This sequence originates from a human donor who was the organ donor for an intestinal transplant. Sequences were derived from unstimulated CD8+ T cells sorted from spleen or lymph node cells, sampled before transplant. The gene calls are TRBV7-9 and TRBJ2-1, with TRBD1 identical over 8 bases. The CDR3 loop reads CASSSTDRVGDEQFF. The CDR3 DNA is TGTGCCAGCAGCTCCACGGACAGGGTTGGGGATGAGCAGTTCTTC.